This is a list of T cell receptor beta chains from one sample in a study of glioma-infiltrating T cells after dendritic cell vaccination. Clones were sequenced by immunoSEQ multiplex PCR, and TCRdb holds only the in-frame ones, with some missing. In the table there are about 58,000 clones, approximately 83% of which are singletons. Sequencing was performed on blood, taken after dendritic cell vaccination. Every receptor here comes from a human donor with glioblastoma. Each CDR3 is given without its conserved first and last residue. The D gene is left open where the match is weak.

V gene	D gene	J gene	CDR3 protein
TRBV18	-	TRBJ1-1	ASSLSVNTEAF
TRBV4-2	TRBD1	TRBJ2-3	ASRRQGSTDTQY
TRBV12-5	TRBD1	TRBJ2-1	ASGPPNRGPF
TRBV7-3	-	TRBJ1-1	ASSLLRAKNTEAF
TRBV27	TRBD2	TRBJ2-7	ASSLGLGDYEQY
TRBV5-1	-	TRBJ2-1	ASSQRAAGSSYNEQF
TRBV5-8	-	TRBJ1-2	ASNAGDPGWTNYGYT
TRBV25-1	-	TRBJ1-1	ASSGGGTRNTEAF
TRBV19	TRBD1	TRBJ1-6	AVGTGDNSPLH
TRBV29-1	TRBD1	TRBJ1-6	SAKQGERDSPLH
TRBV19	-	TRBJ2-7	ASSISGSGSYYEQY
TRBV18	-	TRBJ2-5	ASSSQWGLETQY
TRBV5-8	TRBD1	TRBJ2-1	ASSLWTGIVSLYNEQF
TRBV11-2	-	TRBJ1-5	ASSLGRGGVVNQPQH
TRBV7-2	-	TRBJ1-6	ASNPLGGYNSPLH
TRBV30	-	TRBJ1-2	AWDYRGFSGYT
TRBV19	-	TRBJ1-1	ASIMRDWGTEAF
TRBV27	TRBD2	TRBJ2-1	ASRSGETHKYEQF
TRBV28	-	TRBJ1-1	ATKRGIYTEAF
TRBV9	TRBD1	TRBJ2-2	ASSADGTGTGELF
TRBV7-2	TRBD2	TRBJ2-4	ASSAGLAGVNIQY
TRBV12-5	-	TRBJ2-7	ASAPHDGRGSSYEQY
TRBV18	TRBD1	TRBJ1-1	ASSQQTGVDTEAF
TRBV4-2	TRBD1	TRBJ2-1	ASSQEWPGQKYNEQF
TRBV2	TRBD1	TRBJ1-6	ASSITGQGESPLH
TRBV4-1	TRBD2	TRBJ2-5	ASSQDLDVAGGSFETQY
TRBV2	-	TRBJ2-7	ASSDFGVIGYEQY
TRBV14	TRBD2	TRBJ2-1	ASSQVSGGPKDEQF
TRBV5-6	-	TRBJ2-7	ASSFRLGWGRPYEQY
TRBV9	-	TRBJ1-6	ASSDRVNSPLH
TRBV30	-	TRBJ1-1	AWSEEQDMAF
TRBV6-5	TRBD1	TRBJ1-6	ASSLSDRSPNSPLH
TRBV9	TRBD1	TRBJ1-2	ASSIDRGSYGYT
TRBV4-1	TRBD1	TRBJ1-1	ASSQGQGITEAF
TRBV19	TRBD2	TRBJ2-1	ASSMGAGIAGETIGDEQF
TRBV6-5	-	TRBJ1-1	ASSYGGGYTEAF
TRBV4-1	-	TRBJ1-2	ASSQDPDRGSNYGYT
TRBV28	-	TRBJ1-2	ASSIRLQDSYGYT
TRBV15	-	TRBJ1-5	ATQRRGGVNQPQH